This TCR beta chain is drawn from a study of cytomegalovirus exposure and HLA in healthy donors (dated by TCRdb to the late 2010s). About the full investigation: In an earlier analysis of under 600 of the donors, less than 350 Gb of sequence data and some 100 million unique TCR beta sequences from about 180 million T cells were reported. The number of donors typed differed by locus, with about 629-630 for A, B, C, DRB1 and DQB1, 522 for DQA1, 606 for DPA1, and around 450 for DPB1. High-throughput TCR immunosequencing, statistical association of individual TCRs with disease status, and machine learning were combined to predict cytomegalovirus infection status. In the later analysis, no new phenotypic data were used to find candidate immune exposures; instead, reliance was placed on TCR beta sequences and their occurrence across donors. All discovery cohort repertoires had been generated using a single sequencing platform. In an earlier analysis of 500 to 650 of the donors, high-throughput TCR beta sequencing was used to judge whether each TCR beta V gene segment behaved as functional or pseudogenic. A later genetic analysis used genome-wide SNP genotypes for about three fifths of the 666 donors, treating that subset as a discovery cohort. Of the 300 to 400 genotyped donors, about 80% fell in the genetic ancestry cluster associated with self-reported Caucasian donors. The T cell repertoires of under 700 subjects were profiled by immunosequencing and related to cytomegalovirus serostatus. HLA typing included class I and class II loci at four-digit resolution. The study was designed to test whether signatures of past pathogen exposure could be identified by cataloging public T cell receptors. In a later analysis, previously published TCR beta repertoires from about 670 donors were re-analyzed and high-resolution HLA genotyping was added so that TCR occurrence patterns could be studied. Among 300 to 500 genotyped donors of the cohort, an average of roughly 230,000 unique TCR beta nucleotide sequences was sequenced per donor, of which about 20% were non-productive. About 280 gigabases of sequencing data and approximately 80 million unique TCR sequences were included in an early release covering several hundred HLA-typed donors. Five DR-DQ haplotypes were treated as single units for association and clustering because of strong linkage in the cohort. In addition to the first cohort of hundreds of subjects, a separate validation cohort of approximately 130 different subjects was used. Donor age, sex, ethnicity and CMV serostatus were collected together with the repertoire data.

Counted from cysteine to phenylalanine, this CDR3 has 16 amino acids. The CDR3 DNA has 48 bases and is translated from base 1. Sequences SNHLY (CDR1) and FYNNEI (CDR2) are obtained from the germline V gene. Germline trimming amounts to 5 bases on V and 8 bases on J, with 14 as the count of junction bases outside the gene matches. The cohort consisted of 600 to 700 healthy bone marrow donors. All cohort members were sampled while nominally healthy, although unrecorded immune exposures were likely present. The donor tested CMV seropositive and was one of the 289 seropositive cohort members. A peripheral blood sample was provided by each donor, and peripheral blood mononuclear cells were used for TCR beta sequencing. Genomic DNA extraction from the blood cell samples was performed with the Qiagen DNeasy Blood Extraction Kit. Library creation used the immunoSEQ multiplex PCR assay. A mixture of 60 forward primers for TCR Vbeta segments and 13 reverse primers for TCR Jbeta segments was used in the multiplex PCR. Amplification of the CDR3 region of rearranged TCR beta genes was performed with a multiplex PCR assay on genomic DNA. Amplified TCR beta libraries were sequenced as 87-base-pair reads on the Illumina HiSeq System. As for how the authors treated the data: A later analysis counted approximately 84 million unique TCR beta chains across the 666 repertoires, and around 12 million of these chains were shared by at least two donors. To remove PCR and sequencing errors, raw reads were error-corrected and collapsed into unique sequences using a nearest-neighbor algorithm that merged closely related sequences. V, D and J gene segments were assigned by aligning CDR3 sequences to IMGT reference sequences. For a sequence to be retained, at least a six-nucleotide match to both a V gene segment and a J gene segment was required. A rearrangement counted as productive if the CDR3 had no stop codons and remained in frame with V and J, and every other rearrangement counted as non-productive. CDR3 was defined by IMGT convention, running from the second conserved V-encoded cysteine to the conserved J-encoded phenylalanine. The earlier analysis of roughly 590 of the donors excluded any sequence lacking an unambiguous match to a single V gene segment. An earlier analysis of over 450 of the donors classified V segments as functional when productive rearrangements were above 56.7% and as segregating when the standard deviation between donors was above 5%. A statistical classification framework was developed to diagnose cytomegalovirus status using the catalog of TCR beta chain sequences. A later analysis assigned V and J genes by comparing TCR nucleotide sequences with IMGT/GENE-DB human TR gene sequences. In a later analysis, CDR3 sequences and most-parsimonious VDJ recombination scenarios were assigned using the TCRdist pipeline. In a later analysis, every TCR beta chain was defined by the combination of its CDR3 amino acid sequence and its V-gene family, and reads without a unique V-gene family were dropped. To address suspected cross-contamination and a sequencing artifact, a later analysis removed roughly 580 highly shared, low-generation-probability nucleotide sequences. For each public chain, a later analysis derived a clonal expansion index from normalized ranks of inferred template counts within each repertoire. A later analysis computed generation probabilities with a VDJ recombination model fitted to out-of-frame rearrangements, and checked the results against IGoR. Hypergeometric tests were used in a later analysis to score TCR-TCR, TCR-HLA and TCR-CMV co-occurrence, with a repertoire-size bias correction applied to the TCR pairs. In a later analysis, false discovery rates were estimated by permuting HLA or CMV assignments 20 times. In a later analysis, co-occurring TCRs were grouped using DBSCAN, and TCRdist sequence similarity was added for clustering within HLA-allele-positive subsets. Repertoires with fewer than 30,000 or more than 120,000 public chains, plus five repertoires with anomalous nucleotide sharing, were excluded from co-occurrence clustering. TCRdb obtained this table from immuneACCESS and retained in-frame rearrangements with V and J assigned. These tables miss some clones; where compared with another copy, unresolved V genes account for less than half of the shortfall, and the remainder is unexplained. V and J calls and clone size follow that table, whereas D and trimming were derived from the DNA. The sample table shows over 50,000 clones, and 65% to 80% are seen once. The biggest ten clones account for roughly 35% of the sample.

Paper-wide results and their limitations: A later analysis associated 15,000 or so TCR beta sequences with specific HLA alleles at a false discovery rate of 0.05. When HLA alleles, especially DR and DQ, strongly co-occurred, attributing TCR associations to individual alleles was difficult. According to a later analysis, TCR association rates differed among HLA loci, with DRB1 alleles showing the most associated TCRs and HLA-C alleles showing the fewest. The authors suggested that the approach could potentially be generalized to other disease states and immunological phenotypes. A further reported finding was that TCR beta sequences accurately predicted the HLA-A and HLA-B alleles for most subjects in the first cohort. Most TCR sequences were observed very rarely across donors, whereas some public TCRs were present in many individuals. In a later genetic analysis, fewer N-insertions in productive TCRs were reported among donors in an Asian-associated ancestry cluster than the roughly 640-donor mean. Because HLA typing was unavailable for some donors at each locus, only the typed subset was used in association tests. A total of fewer than 200 TCR beta chains were listed by the study as associated with cytomegalovirus. Several of the top co-occurrence clusters appeared to be linked to parvovirus B19, influenza, CMV and Epstein-Barr virus, according to a later analysis. According to a later analysis, most CMV-associated TCR beta chains appeared to be HLA-restricted, and the HLA associations seemed to be driven largely by CMV exposure. In an earlier analysis of approximately 590 of the donors, most TCR beta V segments were observed in productive rearrangements about 90% or about 30% of the time, broadly matching IMGT annotations. Correlated functional status among segregating V segments might reflect linkage disequilibrium, but an unknown experimental factor could not be ruled out. Cytomegalovirus status was reported to be diagnosed by the classifier with high specificity and sensitivity in both the original and validation cohorts. The only immune exposure information available for the cohort was CMV serostatus. In a later analysis, HLA-associated TCR beta chains showed more clonal expansion and lower generation probabilities than non-associated chains that were equally common. Only TCR beta chains were sequenced in this cohort, and the absence of alpha or paired-chain data limited detectable features. Three of the identified cytomegalovirus-associated TCR beta chains were confirmed in vitro to be specific for cytomegalovirus antigens. A cluster of highly shared sequence variants was judged likely to be a technical artifact of the sequencing pipeline. Some IMGT-functional V segments, including TRBV6-2 and TRBV6-3, could not be distinguished by the 87-base-pair reads and were therefore excluded. Because counts were too low, under 20 rarely observed V segments, including chromosome 9 orphons, were left out of the earlier analysis of 500 to 650 of the donors. An association between a missense DCLRE1C variant and V-gene and J-gene trimming of TCR beta chains was found in a later genetic analysis and replicated in an independent cohort. Presence/absence analyses assumed roughly uniform sequencing depth across donors, an assumption that may not hold.

With regard to this clone: The specificity of this receptor is unknown. Nothing much larger sits one base from this clone, and base qualities are not available.

This TCR was recovered from a man aged 35 to 55 in good health and CMV-seropositive. The sequenced sample consisted of PBMCs. The chain employs TRBV2 and TRBJ2-3, with 9 central nucleotides matching TRBD1. The sequence in DNA is TGTGCCAGCAGTCCTCCGGGACAGGGAGGATATGGTACGCAGTATTTT. Its translation is CASSPPGQGGYGTQYF.